The 14 T cell receptor beta chains presented below share a single source sample, sequenced in a study of OX40 agonist ivuxolimab in advanced cancers. TCRdb's table, derived via immunoSEQ multiplex PCR, lists solely in-frame clones and lacks some. The profile shows under 90,000 clones, about 92% of them singletons. Sequencing used CD4+ or CD8+ T cells sorted from blood, obtained in a trial of the OX40 agonist ivuxolimab. These receptor sequences come from an adult with an advanced solid tumor such as melanoma, head and neck, liver or kidney cancer.

The chain has TRBV7-9 and TRBJ2-1; tentatively, D is TRBD1 (6 bases). This CDR3 region has 15 residues. Germline assignment: CDR1 SEHNR and CDR2 FQNEAQ (reference sequence). V was clipped by 8 bases and J by 8 bases, with 22 bases between them. CDR3 amino acids: CASGGLVGAWDEQFF. CDR3 nucleotide sequence: TGTGCCAGCGGGGGCCTAGTGGGCGCCTGGGATGAGCAGTTCTTC. Using reference TRBV7-9 and TRBJ2-1 for the parts outside the CDR3, the full variable domain is DTGVSQNPRHKITKRGQNVTFRCDPISEHNRLYWYRQTLGQGPEFLTYFQNEAQLEKSRLLSDRFSAERPKGSFSTLEIQRTEQGDSAMYLCASGGLVGAWDEQFFGPGTRLTVL.

This chain links TRBV28 with TRBJ1-1; no firm D call. Germline loops: CDR1 MDHEN, CDR2 SYDVKM. The V gene lost 3 bases and the J gene lost 3 bases, with 11 bases spanning the gap. The CDR3 loop spans 14 amino acids. CDR3: CASSLQGRYTEAFF. CDR3 DNA sequence: TGTGCCAGCAGTTTGCAAGGGCGGTACACTGAAGCTTTCTTT.

The CDR3 loop reads CASSIGQGAYEQYF. As DNA, the CDR3 is TGTGCCAGCAGTATAGGACAGGGGGCGTACGAGCAGTACTTC. The chain couples TRBV27 to TRBJ2-7; 11 nucleotides align to TRBD1. Germline CDR1 and CDR2: MNHEY and SMNVEV (reference sequence). J was trimmed by 4 bases and V by 5 bases; bases with no gene match: 4. CDR3 length: 14 residues.

The chain employs TRBV13 and TRBJ1-3; the D is unclear. Germline V CDR1 and CDR2: PRHDT, FYEKMQ (reference sequence). This CDR3 comprises 12 residues. Trimming took 2 bases from V and 2 from J, leaving 1 base between them. CDR3 amino acids: CASSLPGNTIYF. The CDR3 nucleotides read TGTGCCAGCAGCTTACCTGGAAACACCATATATTTT.

V is TRBV27 and J is TRBJ1-4; D unresolved. Germline V gene lookup returns CDR1 MNHEY and CDR2 SMNVEV (reference sequence). Between the trimmed V and J ends, which lost 5 bases and 2 bases, there was a span of 12 bases. CDR3 length: 15 residues. CDR3 sequence reads: CASSKNSYTNEKLFF. The CDR3 DNA is TGTGCCAGCAGTAAAAACAGTTACACTAATGAAAAACTGTTTTTT.

The chain employs TRBV20-1 and TRBJ2-1; D might be TRBD2 (5 bases). Trimming cost V 6 bases and J 7 bases, with 10 bases left between them. Looked up from germline, CDR1 is DFQATT and CDR2 is SNEGSKA (reference sequence). This CDR3 is 11 amino acids long. This chain's CDR3 is CSASRGNEQFF. The CDR3 bases are TGCAGTGCCAGCCGGGGAAATGAGCAGTTCTTC.

The V and J genes are TRBV4-1 and TRBJ2-7; 10 bases map to TRBD2. This CDR3 contains 15 residues. V was pared by 2 bases and J by 0 bases, with 1 base of the junction left unmatched. In germline, CDR1 is MGHRA, CDR2 YSYEKL. CDR3 in amino acids: CASSQLAGDSYEQYF. The CDR3 nucleotides are TGCGCCAGCAGCCAACTAGCGGGGGACTCCTACGAGCAGTACTTC.

The chain has TRBV7-3 and TRBJ2-7, with no clear D. Trimming removed 0 bases from V and 3 bases from J, with 6 bases in between. This CDR3 has 13 residues. CDR1 is SGHTA and CDR2 is FQGTGA in the germline V gene. This chain's CDR3 is CASSLTSSYEQYF. CDR3 coding DNA: TGTGCCAGCAGCTTAACCTCTAGCTACGAGCAGTACTTC.

V usage is TRBV28 and J usage is TRBJ2-5, with 8 bases identical to TRBD2. After removal of 4 bases from V and 2 bases from J, the junction contained 6 bases not matched to a gene. Germline CDR1 and CDR2: MDHEN and SYDVKM. This CDR3 region has 15 residues. In DNA, the CDR3 is TGTGCCAGCAGTTCCCCCTTAGCGGGGCAAGAGACCCAGTACTTC. It yields the protein CASSSPLAGQETQYF.

This clone was counted a single time. The V gene is TRBV29-1, the J gene TRBJ2-7; D uncertain. V lost 3 bases and J lost 2, with 8 bases in between. The CDR3 has 12 residues. The germline CDR1 and CDR2 sequences are SQVTM and ANQGSEA. The CDR3 DNA reads as TGCAGCGTTGAGGAAGGTACCTACGAGCAGTACTTC. This gives the protein CSVEEGTYEQYF.

The J gene is TRBJ2-7, the V gene TRBV4-1, with D unresolved. Trimming took off 1 base at V and 1 base at J, with 11 bases between the two ends. The CDR3 length is 15 residues. Germline CDR1 MGHRA, CDR2 YSYEKL. Here the CDR3 reads CASSQVWADSYEQYF. CDR3 DNA sequence: TGCGCCAGCAGCCAAGTCTGGGCTGATTCCTACGAGCAGTACTTC.

This sequence joins TRBV7-6 and TRBJ1-2, with 10 bases aligning to TRBD1. From germline, CDR1 is SGHVS and CDR2 FNYEAQ. The CDR3 extends over 16 amino acids. J lost 2 bases, V lost 7 bases, and 10 bases had no gene match. The CDR3 DNA reads as TGTGCCAGCACCCCACAGGGGACAGGGGTAAACTATGGCTACACCTTC. This encodes CASTPQGTGVNYGYTF. The full variable domain, with the rest looked up from reference TRBV7-6 and TRBJ1-2, is GAGVSQSPRYKVTKRGQDVALRCDPISGHVSLYWYRQALGQGPEFLTYFNYEAQQDKSGLPNDRFSAERPEGSISTLTIQRTEQRDSAMYRCASTPQGTGVNYGYTFGSGTRLTVV.

As regards this clone: Germline and junction disagree at one end, which may indicate a read error. The chain couples TRBV7-9 to TRBJ1-2, with D possibly being TRBD1 (6 bases). This CDR3 is built from 14 residues. The germline V gene has CDR1 SEHNR and CDR2 FQNEAQ (reference sequence). The CDR3 reads CASSSGQSKYGYTF. As DNA, the CDR3 is TGTGCCAGCAGCTCCGGACAGTCTAAGTATGGCTACACCTTC.

The chain couples TRBV7-8 to TRBJ1-2; TRBD1 is a possible D gene (6 bases). The CDR3 covers 14 residues. CDR1 is SGHVS, CDR2 FQNEAQ, per germline. V lost 5 bases to trimming and J lost 6 bases, with 16 bases between them. The CDR3 DNA sequence: TGTGCCAGCAGCCCCCAGGGGTTCGGTGATGGCTACACCTTC. Residues: CASSPQGFGDGYTF.